These 23 T cell receptor beta chains were sequenced from one sample in a study of T cell responses to AZD1222 COVID-19 vaccine listed by TCRdb under 2021. In light of the paper, this sample's time point label describes: about 28 days (+/-7) after the second vaccine dose. The library was made by the immunoSEQ multiplex PCR assay. TCRdb holds this immuneACCESS table with in-frame rearrangements only. Some clones are missing; in checked studies, unresolved V genes explain under half, and the rest has no known cause. The sample has 150,000 to 180,000 clones on record, 75% to 90% of them singletons. The ten largest account for 8% to 10% of the sample. This sample comprised peripheral blood, obtained 28 days after the second AZD1222 dose. These receptors were collected from an adult who received the AZD1222 COVID-19 vaccine.

The rearrangement links TRBV7-2 to TRBJ2-1, with TRBD2 matching 7 bases. Germline CDR1 and CDR2: SGHTA and FQGNSA. Unmatched junction bases numbered 8, after V lost 1 base and J lost 8 bases. The CDR3 loop spans 15 amino acids. The CDR3: CASSLDGGSKDEQFF. CDR3 bases: TGTGCCAGCAGCTTAGACGGCGGGAGCAAGGATGAGCAGTTCTTC.

The chain recombines TRBV15 with TRBJ1-5; D uncertain. This CDR3 has 13 amino acids. Per the germline V gene, CDR1 is LNHNV and CDR2 is YYDKDF (reference sequence). V gave up 8 bases and J gave up 0 bases, with 8 bases separating them. CDR3 residues: CATGLGSNQPQHF. The CDR3 DNA reads TGTGCCACCGGGTTGGGTAGCAATCAGCCCCAGCATTTT.

V is TRBV7-2 and J is TRBJ1-2, with D possibly matching TRBD1 (5 bases). Germline V gives CDR1 SGHTA, CDR2 FQGNSA. V shed 4 bases and J shed 4 bases, with 10 bases lying between them. There are 13 residues in the CDR3. CDR3 nucleotides: TGTGCCAGCAGCTCCACCGGGGGCTATGGCTACACCTTC. Residues: CASSSTGGYGYTF.

The V call is TRBV4-2, the J call TRBJ2-2; D is unclear. In germline, CDR1 is LGHNA, CDR2 YNFKEQ. Trimming removed 1 base at V and 5 bases at J, with 8 bases between. This CDR3 is 14 amino acids long. Here the CDR3 DNA reads TGTGCCAGCAGCCAAGTAACCGCGACCGGGGAGCTGTTTTTT. This translates into CASSQVTATGELFF.

This clone has more than one count but fewer than ten. This chain connects TRBV6-5 to TRBJ2-1; no definite D call. V lost 6 bases, J lost 6 bases, and 12 bases lay in between. The CDR3 is 13 amino acids. Germline V gene sequence: CDR1 MNHEY, CDR2 SVGAGI. In nucleotides, the CDR3 is TGTGCCAGCAGCCAAGGGCATCTCAATGAGCAGTTCTTC. Protein product: CASSQGHLNEQFF.

The rearrangement joins TRBV10-3 to TRBJ2-7, with a tentative D call TRBD1 (6 bases). The CDR3 covers 15 residues. With 3 bases removed from V and 2 bases from J, the gap between germline ends came to 14 bases. Germline V lookup: CDR1 ENHRY, CDR2 SYGVKD. This CDR3 is CAISELRTVTYEQYF. The CDR3 coding sequence is TGTGCCATCAGTGAACTACGGACAGTTACCTACGAGCAGTACTTC.

This sequence joins TRBV10-3 and TRBJ2-6; D gene ambiguous. This CDR3 contains 15 residues. Germline V gene data show CDR1 as ENHRY and CDR2 as SYGVKD. Trimming took off 7 bases at V and 4 bases at J, with 14 bases between the two ends. In nucleotides, the CDR3 is TGTGCCATCAAAAGTGGGGTACCCGGGGCCAACGTCCTGACTTTC. Its protein product is CAIKSGVPGANVLTF.

This clone was picked up one time. CDR3 amino acids: CASAQSSYNEQFF. CDR3 nucleotide sequence: TGTGCCAGCGCGCAGAGCTCCTACAATGAGCAGTTCTTC. This chain uses TRBV21-1 with TRBJ2-1. TRBV21-1 is given as a pseudogene. The CDR3 runs 13 residues.

The chain carries TRBV6-1 and TRBJ2-5; no reliable D call. V gave up 5 bases and J gave up 3 bases, with 4 bases separating them. The CDR3 consists of 11 residues. Per the germline V gene, CDR1 is MNHNS and CDR2 is SASEGT. The CDR3, as DNA: TGTGCCAGCAGTTCCGAAGAGACCCAGTACTTC. Residues: CASSSEETQYF.

The chain is built from TRBV19 and TRBJ2-2, with a possible D match to TRBD1 (6 bases). Trimming took off 6 bases at V and 1 base at J, with 9 bases between the two ends. The CDR3 has 14 amino acids. Germline CDR1 LNHDA, CDR2 SQIVND (reference sequence). The CDR3 DNA follows: TGTGCCAGTAGGGACAGACAGAACACCGGGGAGCTGTTTTTT. Translated: CASRDRQNTGELFF.

This chain joins TRBV18 and TRBJ1-1; 7 nucleotides line up with TRBD1. The CDR3 loop spans 14 amino acids. Germline CDR1 KGHSH, CDR2 LQKENI. J gave up 11 bases and V 3 bases, and 12 bases lay outside the gene matches. CDR3 amino acids: CASSPFDRAETAFF. Here the CDR3 DNA reads TGTGCCAGCTCACCTTTTGACAGGGCAGAAACGGCTTTCTTT.

The V and J genes are TRBV9 and TRBJ2-7, with 11 bases identical to TRBD1. The CDR3 contains 16 residues. V shed 2 bases and J 10 bases; nucleotides not matched to a gene: 14. Germline loops: CDR1 SGDLS, CDR2 YYNGEE. The CDR3 region is CASSVDSGTGGRKQYF. The CDR3, as DNA: TGTGCCAGCAGCGTCGATTCCGGGACAGGGGGGAGAAAACAGTACTTC.

Written as DNA, the CDR3 is TGTGCCAGCTTAAAGGGGGACGGCAATCAGCCCCAGCATTTT. The encoded protein is CASLKGDGNQPQHF. The chain recombines TRBV6-6 with TRBJ1-5, with D maybe TRBD1 (6 bases). The CDR3 length is 14 residues. The V gene's germline CDR1 is MNHNY and CDR2 SVGAGI (reference sequence). V was trimmed by 8 bases and J by 2 bases, leaving 13 bases between them.

V is TRBV9 and J is TRBJ2-3; D is uncertain. CDR3 size: 14 residues. V lost 0 bases and J lost 6, with 11 bases in between. Germline V gene lookup returns CDR1 SGDLS and CDR2 YYNGEE. Written as DNA, the CDR3 is TGTGCCAGCAGCGTAGAAAAGGGTTGGGATACGCAGTATTTT. As protein: CASSVEKGWDTQYF.

The rearrangement uses TRBV18 and TRBJ2-7; 15 bases align to TRBD2. V dropped 4 bases and J dropped 2; count of bases not matched to a gene: 9. The CDR3 is 18 residues long. Germline CDR1 and CDR2: KGHSH and LQKENI. CDR3 nucleotide sequence: TGTGCCAGCTCACTTAGGACTAGCGGGAGGGCCTTAACCTACGAGCAGTACTTC. Protein product: CASSLRTSGRALTYEQYF. The whole variable domain, remainder taken from reference TRBV18 and TRBJ2-7, is NAGVMQNPRHLVRRRGQEARLRCSPMKGHSHVYWYRQLPEEGLKFMVYLQKENIIDESGMPKERFSAEFPKEGPSILRIQQVVRGDSAAYFCASSLRTSGRALTYEQYFGPGTRLTVT.

This chain connects TRBV28 to TRBJ1-2; possibly TRBD1 for D (5 bases). CDR3 length: 13 amino acids. CDR1 and CDR2 (germline): MDHEN, SYDVKM. V was pared by 3 bases and J by 3 bases, with 8 bases between. In nucleotides, the CDR3 is TGTGCCAGCAGTTTGGGGGGTTACTATGGCTACACCTTC. Its protein is CASSLGGYYGYTF.

This chain connects TRBV9 to TRBJ1-2; 8 nucleotides line up with TRBD1. Germline lookup yields CDR1 SGDLS and CDR2 YYNGEE. Germline trimming cut 0 bases from V and 2 bases from J; bases unmatched to any gene: 3. This CDR3 is 15 amino acids long. CDR3 loop: CASSVEQGANYGYTF. In DNA, the CDR3 is TGTGCCAGCAGCGTAGAGCAGGGGGCAAACTATGGCTACACCTTC.

The V gene is TRBV2, the J gene TRBJ2-5; 7 nucleotides align to TRBD1. J gave up 5 bases and V 2 bases, and 5 bases lay outside the gene matches. CDR3 size: 14 residues. The germline V gene has CDR1 SNHLY and CDR2 FYNNEI. CDR3 nucleotides: TGTGCCAGCAGTGAAAGGGGGCAGGGGGAGACCCAGTACTTC. It codes for CASSERGQGETQYF.

The genes are TRBV19 and TRBJ1-5, with D possibly matching TRBD1 (5 bases). V lost 5 bases, J lost 6 bases, and 11 bases lay in between. This CDR3 is 13 amino acids long. Germline V CDR1 and CDR2: LNHDA, SQIVND (reference sequence). In DNA form, the CDR3 reads TGTGCCAGTAGTCGGATCGGGGGTCAGCCCCAGCATTTT. Translation: CASSRIGGQPQHF.

The V and J genes are TRBV14 and TRBJ2-7, with D possibly matching TRBD1 (5 bases). The CDR3 sequence is 17 residues long. V was trimmed by 4 bases and J by 4 bases, leaving 23 bases between them. CDR1 and CDR2 (germline): SGHDN, FVKESK. The CDR3 nucleotides read TGTGCCAGCAGCCCCAGGGCTACCTCTATGGGTGGGTACGAGCAGTACTTC. Translation: CASSPRATSMGGYEQYF.

Written as DNA, the CDR3 is TGTGCCAGCAGTTTCCAGGGTCGGGCTTACGAGCAGTACTTC. Residues: CASSFQGRAYEQYF. The chain combines TRBV28 with TRBJ2-7; TRBD1 is a possible D gene (5 bases). The CDR3 contains 14 residues. V dropped 3 bases and J dropped 4 bases, with 13 bases sitting between them. Germline values: CDR1 MDHEN, CDR2 SYDVKM. Combining the CDR3 with reference TRBV28 and TRBJ2-7 gives the whole variable domain DVKVTQSSRYLVKRTGEKVFLECVQDMDHENMFWYRQDPGLGLRLIYFSYDVKMKEKGDIPEGYSVSREKKERFSLILESASTNQTSMYLCASSFQGRAYEQYFGPGTRLTVT.

This clone showed up just once. J is TRBJ2-1 and V is TRBV11-3; D gene uncertain. This CDR3 has 15 amino acids. The germline V and J ends were trimmed by 0 bases and 2 bases, with 8 bases remaining between them. CDR1 is SGHNT and CDR2 is YENEEA in the germline V gene. This CDR3 is CASSLDLRTYNEQFF. The CDR3 bases are TGTGCCAGCAGCTTAGATCTGCGGACCTACAATGAGCAGTTCTTC.

The chain recombines TRBV3-1 (or the pseudogene TRBV3-2) with TRBJ1-5, with D hard to call. This CDR3 is built from 14 residues. Germline V gene lookup returns CDR1 LGHDT and CDR2 YNNKEL (reference sequence). V was cut by 4 bases and J by 2 bases, with 9 bases left in between. The CDR3 nucleotides read TGTGCCAGCAGCCTGACCTGGGGCAATCAGCCCCAGCATTTT. Its translation is CASSLTWGNQPQHF.